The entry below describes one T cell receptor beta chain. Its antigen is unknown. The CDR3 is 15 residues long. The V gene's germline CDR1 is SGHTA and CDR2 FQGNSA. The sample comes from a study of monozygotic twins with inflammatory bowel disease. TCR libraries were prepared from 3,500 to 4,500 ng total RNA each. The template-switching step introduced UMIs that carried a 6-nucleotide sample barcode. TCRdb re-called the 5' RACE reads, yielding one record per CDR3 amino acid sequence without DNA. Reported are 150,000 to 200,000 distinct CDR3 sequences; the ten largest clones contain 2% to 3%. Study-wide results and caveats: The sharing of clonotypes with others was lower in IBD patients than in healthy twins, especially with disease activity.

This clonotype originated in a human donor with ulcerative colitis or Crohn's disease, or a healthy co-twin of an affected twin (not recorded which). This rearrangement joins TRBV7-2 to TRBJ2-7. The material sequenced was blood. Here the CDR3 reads CASSTSGVGIYEQYF.